This T cell receptor beta chain was found in a study of blood T cell repertoires in COVID-19 (dated by TCRdb to 2020 to 2022). At the level of the whole study: Collaborator samples came from the United States, Italy and Spain and covered acute and convalescent phases of COVID-19. Subjects who had been exposed to COVID-19, were actively infected with it, or had recovered from it provided the deeply sampled blood TCRbeta repertoires that made up the dataset. The repertoires were released in a freely available public database meant as a resource for research on the immune response to SARS-CoV-2. Samples came from the ongoing ImmuneRACE study (first 160 participants) plus 1,254 subjects from 6 global collaborators. Nearly every sample came with metadata listing a de-identified subject ID, COVID-19 status, age in years and sex. The prospective study material was composed of cDNA or gDNA derived from T cells, B-cell-depleted T cells, or PBMCs. Where HLA class I and class II types were available, the types were taken from metadata supplied by the sample provider, not from assay-based typing. Results the study describes overall, beyond this receptor: The amount of clinical and demographic metadata varied by source and participant and was provided uncurated.

In this sample, this clone turned up a few times. Its antigen is currently not known. The sample holds no much larger clone one base away, and base qualities are not on file. The germline V gene encodes CDR1 ENHRY and CDR2 SYGVKD. For this chain, trimming is 4 bases at the V end and 6 bases at the J end, and the number of junction bases without a gene match is 4. Its CDR3 holds 15 amino acids, cysteine through phenylalanine. The retained sequence is limited to the CDR3, 45 bases, with the frame set at the first base. The immunoSEQ Assay, a bias-controlled multiplex PCR, was used to amplify TCRbeta CDR3 regions from genomic DNA. As for the authors' bioinformatics: Within the assay, amplification of reference gene primers was used to estimate how many nucleated cells each sample contained. Sequence reads were collapsed and filtered to measure the absolute abundance of every unique TCRbeta CDR3 rearrangement. For each sample, productive Simpson clonality was calculated as the square root of Simpson's diversity index across productive rearrangements. TCRdb took over this immuneACCESS table, retaining in-frame rearrangements with V and J assigned. Such tables are incomplete; in checked studies, under half of the missing clones stem from an unresolved V gene, and the remainder is unexplained. V, J and clone size derive from that table, while D and trimming were established from the DNA sequence. The sample profile shows under 150,000 clones; 55% to 75% of them were found once. The ten largest make up approximately 2% of the sample.

The collaborating institutions used their own protocols to collect whole blood in K2EDTA tubes. For TCRbeta analysis, collaborators shipped samples in one of three forms: frozen whole blood, isolated PBMCs, or DNA extracted from either of those sample types. The sample comprised peripheral blood. This receptor was obtained from a woman in her seventies with acute or convalescent COVID-19. The chain links TRBV10-3 with TRBJ2-2, and 11 junctional nucleotides match TRBD2. The CDR3 in this case is CAISVLAGEAGELFF. Read as DNA, the sequence is TGTGCCATCAGTGTACTAGCGGGAGAGGCCGGGGAGCTGTTTTTT.